This TCR beta chain was recovered during a study of blood T cell repertoires in COVID-19. Overall study: Sites across the United States, Italy and Spain contributed samples from acute and convalescent COVID-19.

Clones were sequenced by immunoSEQ multiplex PCR, and TCRdb holds only the in-frame ones, with some missing. The top ten clones hold 0.95% to 1.5% of a sample with about 86,000 clones, 80% to 90% of them seen once. The J segment lost 3 bases and the V segment lost 3 bases, leaving 7 bases of the junction unmatched. There are 15 residues in the CDR3. CDR1 is MGHRA, CDR2 YSYEKL, per germline. The receptor comes from a woman in her fifties or sixties with acute COVID-19. The sequencing input was PBMCs or T cells enriched from blood (not recorded which). This chain uses TRBV4-1 with TRBJ2-7, with 8 positions matching TRBD1. The CDR3 sequence is CASSHDRGLGYEQYF. In DNA form, the CDR3 reads TGCGCCAGCAGCCACGACAGGGGACTGGGCTACGAGCAGTACTTC.